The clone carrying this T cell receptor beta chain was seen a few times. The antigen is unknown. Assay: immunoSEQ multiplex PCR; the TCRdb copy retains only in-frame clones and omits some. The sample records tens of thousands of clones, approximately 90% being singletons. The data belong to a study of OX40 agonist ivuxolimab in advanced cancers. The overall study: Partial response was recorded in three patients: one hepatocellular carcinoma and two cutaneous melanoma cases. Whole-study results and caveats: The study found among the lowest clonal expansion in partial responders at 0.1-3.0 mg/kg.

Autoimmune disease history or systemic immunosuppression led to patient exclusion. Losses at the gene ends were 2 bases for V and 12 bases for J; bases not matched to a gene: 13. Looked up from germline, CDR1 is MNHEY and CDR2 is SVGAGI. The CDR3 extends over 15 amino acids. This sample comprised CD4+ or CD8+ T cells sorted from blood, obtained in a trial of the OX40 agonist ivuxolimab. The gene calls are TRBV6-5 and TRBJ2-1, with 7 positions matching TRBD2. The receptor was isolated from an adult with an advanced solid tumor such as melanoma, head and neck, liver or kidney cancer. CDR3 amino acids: CASSYVDGGTLSQFF. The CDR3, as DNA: TGTGCCAGCAGTTACGTCGACGGGGGGACCCTGTCGCAGTTCTTC.